The 16 T cell receptor beta chains reported below all come from one sample, sequenced in a study of cytomegalovirus exposure and HLA in healthy donors. Both 60 Vbeta primers and 13 Jbeta primers went into the PCR. This table comes from immunoSEQ multiplex PCR, and its TCRdb copy is limited to in-frame clones, with some not included. In the table there are roughly 220,000 clones, around four fifths of which are singletons. Sequencing input: PBMCs. These receptors all come from a man between 45 and 60 years old in good health and CMV-seronegative.

The rearrangement uses TRBV28 and TRBJ1-1; maybe TRBD1 (6 bases). Germline V gene lookup returns CDR1 MDHEN and CDR2 SYDVKM. This CDR3 is built from 15 residues. V shed 6 bases and J shed 0 bases, with 14 bases lying between them. CDR3 region: CASSGGDMVNTEAFF. The CDR3 DNA is TGTGCCAGCAGCGGGGGGGACATGGTGAACACTGAAGCTTTCTTT.

The chain recombines TRBV6-5 with TRBJ1-1; D is uncertain. V shed 0 bases and J shed 2 bases, with 7 bases lying between them. Per the germline V gene, CDR1 is MNHEY and CDR2 is SVGAGI. This CDR3 spans 14 amino acids. The CDR3 loop reads CASSYSIVNTEAFF. DNA of the CDR3: TGTGCCAGCAGTTACTCGATAGTAAACACTGAAGCTTTCTTT.

The chain has TRBV6-6 and TRBJ1-5, with 7 positions matching TRBD1. Germline V gives CDR1 MNHNY, CDR2 SVGAGI (reference sequence). J was trimmed by 4 bases and V by 7 bases; bases with no gene match: 10. The CDR3 contains 15 residues. CDR3 sequence reads: CASTTSGQRNQPQHF. The DNA of the CDR3 is TGTGCCAGCACCACCTCGGGACAGAGAAATCAGCCCCAGCATTTT.

V usage is TRBV5-4 and J usage is TRBJ2-2, with 8 bases aligning to TRBD1. The V gene end was trimmed by 5 bases and the J gene end by 1 base; junction bases not matched to a gene: 4. The CDR3 sequence is 15 residues long. The germline V gene has CDR1 SGHNT and CDR2 YYREEE (reference sequence). Written as DNA, the CDR3 is TGTGCCAGCAGGGGGACAGGAGTGAACACCGGGGAGCTGTTTTTT. Amino acid sequence: CASRGTGVNTGELFF.

V gene TRBV7-9 combines with J gene TRBJ2-7, with 8 bases lining up with TRBD2. Germline V gene sequence: CDR1 SEHNR, CDR2 FQNEAQ (reference sequence). The CDR3 extends over 16 amino acids. J lost 2 bases, V lost 1 base, and 7 bases had no gene match. CDR3 DNA: TGTGCCAGCAGCTTAGAAGACAGACTAGCGACCTACGAGCAGTACTTC. Protein sequence: CASSLEDRLATYEQYF. The whole variable domain, remainder taken from reference TRBV7-9 and TRBJ2-7, is DTGVSQNPRHKITKRGQNVTFRCDPISEHNRLYWYRQTLGQGPEFLTYFQNEAQLEKSRLLSDRFSAERPKGSFSTLEIQRTEQGDSAMYLCASSLEDRLATYEQYFGPGTRLTVT.

A single count supports this clone. The chain combines TRBV10-2 with TRBJ1-1, with 7 bases matching TRBD1. The CDR3 runs 14 residues. Trimming at V came to 6 bases and at J to 1 base, leaving 5 bases not matched to a gene. CDR1 WSHSY and CDR2 SAAADI come from the germline V gene. The CDR3 region has the DNA TGCGCCAGCAGGGGGGACAGCAAGAACACTGAAGCTTTCTTT. It codes for CASRGDSKNTEAFF.

The CDR3 DNA reads as TGTGCCAGCAGCAATAGGAGGGGAGGCTCCCTCTCCTACGAGCAGTACTTC. Translation gives CASSNRRGGSLSYEQYF. The chain employs TRBV21-1 and TRBJ2-7; the table's D call TRBD2 went unverified against the DNA. TRBV21-1 is a pseudogene locus. There are 17 residues in the CDR3.

The J gene is TRBJ2-5, the V gene TRBV19, with 8 bases lining up with TRBD2. Germline assignment: CDR1 LNHDA and CDR2 SQIVND (reference sequence). The V and J ends lost 3 bases and 5 bases, in that order; junction bases with no gene match: 11. The CDR3 loop spans 16 amino acids. The CDR3 sequence is CASSMGTSGIGETQYF. The CDR3 coding sequence is TGTGCCAGTAGTATGGGGACTAGTGGGATCGGCGAGACCCAGTACTTC.

This chain uses TRBV27 with TRBJ2-7; TRBD1 matches at 10 bases. The CDR3 has 14 amino acids. The ends lost 4 bases at V and 4 bases at J; junction bases unmatched: 4. Germline loops: CDR1 MNHEY, CDR2 SMNVEV (reference sequence). The CDR3 DNA sequence: TGTGCCAGCAGTTCGGACAGGGGGGGGTACGAGCAGTACTTC. Protein product: CASSSDRGGYEQYF.

The rearrangement links TRBV28 to TRBJ2-7; 7 bases fit TRBD1. This CDR3 region has 14 residues. Losses at the gene ends were 6 bases for V and 7 bases for J; bases not matched to a gene: 12. Looked up from germline, CDR1 is MDHEN and CDR2 is SYDVKM. The CDR3 region is CASRRQGTVGEQYF. In DNA, the CDR3 is TGTGCCAGCAGACGACAGGGTACGGTAGGTGAGCAGTACTTC.

The chain combines TRBV5-8 with TRBJ2-5; TRBD2 agrees at 10 bases. This CDR3 is 16 amino acids long. The germline V gene encodes CDR1 SGHTS and CDR2 YDEGEE. J gave up 3 bases and V 9 bases, and 14 bases lay outside the gene matches. The CDR3 loop is CATGASGRGWEETQYF. The CDR3 region has the DNA TGTGCCACCGGCGCTAGCGGGAGAGGTTGGGAAGAGACCCAGTACTTC. The whole variable domain, filled in from reference TRBV5-8 and TRBJ2-5, reads EAGVTQSPTHLIKTRGQQATLRCSPISGHTSVYWYQQALGLGLQFLLWYDEGEERNRGNFPPRFSGRQFPNYSSELNVNALELEDSALYLCATGASGRGWEETQYFGPGTRLLVL.

The chain combines TRBV19 with TRBJ2-1; TRBD2 agrees at 14 bases. This CDR3 contains 15 residues. Germline CDR1 LNHDA, CDR2 SQIVND (reference sequence). With 4 bases clipped from V and 8 bases from J, the junction kept 4 bases outside the gene matches. The CDR3 region is CASSRPGLAGDEQFF. The CDR3 DNA reads as TGTGCCAGTAGTAGGCCGGGACTAGCGGGAGATGAGCAGTTCTTC. The full variable domain, its missing parts supplied by reference TRBV19 and TRBJ2-1, is DGGITQSPKYLFRKEGQNVTLSCEQNLNHDAMYWYRQDPGQGLRLIYYSQIVNDFQKGDIAEGYSVSREKKESFPLTVTSAQKNPTAFYLCASSRPGLAGDEQFFGPGTRLTVL.

The V call is TRBV27, the J call TRBJ2-1; no reliable D call. CDR3 size: 14 residues. Germline V lookup: CDR1 MNHEY, CDR2 SMNVEV (reference sequence). Trimming pared 8 bases from V and 8 bases from J, leaving 19 bases between. CDR3 residues: CASHRGSALDEQFF. The CDR3, as DNA: TGTGCCAGCCACCGCGGCAGCGCCTTGGATGAGCAGTTCTTC.

The chain carries TRBV11-2 and TRBJ1-4, with 7 nucleotides matching TRBD1. The CDR3 contains 15 residues. The J segment lost 8 bases and the V segment lost 5 bases, leaving 11 bases of the junction unmatched. Germline-derived CDR1 and CDR2 are SGHAT and FQNNGV. The CDR3 spells CASSPGGSGGEKLFF. Written as DNA, the CDR3 is TGTGCCAGCAGCCCAGGGGGTTCTGGGGGAGAAAAACTGTTTTTT.

The V call is TRBV7-8, the J call TRBJ2-1; tentatively, D is TRBD1 (6 bases). Trimming cost V 0 bases and J 1 base, with 10 bases left between them. Germline values: CDR1 SGHVS, CDR2 FQNEAQ. The CDR3 is made up of 16 amino acids. The CDR3 loop reads CASSLALQGSYNEQFF. DNA of the CDR3: TGTGCCAGCAGCTTAGCGTTGCAGGGGTCCTACAATGAGCAGTTCTTC.

This chain joins TRBV19 and TRBJ1-1; 9 bases fit TRBD1. The CDR3 has 17 amino acids. CDR1 LNHDA and CDR2 SQIVND come from the germline V gene (reference sequence). Trimming took 2 bases from V and 1 from J; bases not matched to a gene: 8. The CDR3 DNA is TGTGCCAGTAGTATATCTCGGACAGGGGTAGGGAACACTGAAGCTTTCTTT. Protein product: CASSISRTGVGNTEAFF.